This T cell receptor (beta chain) was sequenced during a study of T cell responses to AZD1222 COVID-19 vaccine. Across the whole study: Second-dose timings of about 4 or about 12 weeks were pooled. Study-wide points: Repertoires were obtained only post-peak T cell response. At study baseline, merely roughly 6 AZD1222 recipients were seropositive. Possibly, clonal diversity was underestimated; donors were largely white British and included more females.

This CDR3 region has 15 residues. Germline V gives CDR1 SSHAT, CDR2 FNYEAQ (reference sequence). This clone was seen repeatedly, ten times or more. The target antigen is unknown. Some clones are missing from TCRdb's copy, which holds only in-frame ones; the method was immunoSEQ multiplex PCR. The profile covers about 160,000 clones, with approximately 90% appearing a single time and 6.9% taken by the ten largest. The sequences come from peripheral blood, collected on day 0 of AZD1222 vaccination. V usage is TRBV7-7 and J usage is TRBJ2-7; TRBD1 might be the D (5 bases). The TCR sequence derives from an adult in good health. In DNA, the CDR3 is TGTGCTAGCAGCTGCCCTAACGACAGCTCCTACGAGCAGTACGTC. This translates into CASSCPNDSSYEQYV.